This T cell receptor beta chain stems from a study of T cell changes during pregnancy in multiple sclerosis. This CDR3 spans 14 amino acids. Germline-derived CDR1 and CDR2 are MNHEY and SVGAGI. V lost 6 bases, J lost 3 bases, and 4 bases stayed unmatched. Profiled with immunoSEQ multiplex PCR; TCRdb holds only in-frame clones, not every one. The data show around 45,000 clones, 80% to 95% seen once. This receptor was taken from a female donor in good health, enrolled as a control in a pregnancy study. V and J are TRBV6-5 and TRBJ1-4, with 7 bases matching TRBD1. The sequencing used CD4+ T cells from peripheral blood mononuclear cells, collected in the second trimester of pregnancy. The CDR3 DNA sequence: TGTGCCAGCAGGCAGACAGGGTCTAATGAAAAACTGTTTTTT. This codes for CASRQTGSNEKLFF.